The 30 T cell receptor beta chains given below trace back to one sample, sequenced in a study of blood T cell repertoires in COVID-19. The method was immunoSEQ multiplex PCR; TCRdb's version includes in-frame clones alone and lacks a portion of them. The table records 150,000 to 200,000 clones, around three quarters of them present only once. The sample comprised PBMCs or T cells enriched from blood (not recorded which). Receptors originate from a woman between 50 and 59 years old with acute COVID-19.

The chain links TRBV7-9 to TRBJ2-1, with 10 positions matching TRBD2. This CDR3 region has 17 residues. V trimming: 1 base; J trimming: 5 bases; junction bases outside the gene matches: 8. CDR1 is SEHNR and CDR2 is FQNEAQ in the germline V gene (reference sequence). DNA for the CDR3: TGTGCCAGCAGCTTAGTTAGCGGGGGGCCAGTGGACAATGAGCAGTTCTTC. Protein sequence: CASSLVSGGPVDNEQFF.

CDR3 sequence: CASSLETSGVGTDTQYF. For the CDR3, the DNA is TGTGCCAGCAGCTTAGAAACTAGCGGGGTGGGGACAGATACGCAGTATTTT. The chain joins TRBV7-6 to TRBJ2-3; 10 bases fit TRBD2. The germline V gene has CDR1 SGHVS and CDR2 FNYEAQ. The CDR3 spans 17 residues. V lost 1 base, J lost 3 bases, and 7 bases stayed unmatched. The full variable domain, with the rest looked up from reference TRBV7-6 and TRBJ2-3, is GAGVSQSPRYKVTKRGQDVALRCDPISGHVSLYWYRQALGQGPEFLTYFNYEAQQDKSGLPNDRFSAERPEGSISTLTIQRTEQRDSAMYRCASSLETSGVGTDTQYFGPGTRLTVL.

The chain employs TRBV28 and TRBJ1-4; the D gene is possibly TRBD1 (6 bases). The CDR3 length is 15 residues. Trimming took off 2 bases at V and 8 bases at J, with 15 bases between the two ends. The V gene's germline CDR1 is MDHEN and CDR2 SYDVKM. In nucleotides, the CDR3 is TGTGCCAGCAGTTTAGGTTGGGGGGGGCGCGAAAAACTGTTTTTT. Its translation is CASSLGWGGREKLFF.

The chain is built from TRBV7-9 and TRBJ2-6; D not resolved. This CDR3 contains 17 residues. The germline V gene has CDR1 SEHNR and CDR2 FQNEAQ (reference sequence). CDR3 loop: CSSNPVQAYSGANVLTF. As DNA, the CDR3 is TGTTCCTCGAACCCAGTCCAGGCTTACTCTGGGGCCAACGTCCTGACTTTC.

The chain links TRBV6-5 to TRBJ2-7, with 8 positions matching TRBD1. Germline CDR1 and CDR2: MNHEY and SVGAGI. CDR3 size: 12 residues. V dropped 7 bases and J dropped 5; count of bases not matched to a gene: 4. The CDR3 DNA follows: TGTGCCAGCACTAGACAGGGGCACGAGCAGTACGTC. Translated: CASTRQGHEQYV.

The rearrangement joins TRBV7-3 to TRBJ1-6; D uncertain. Germline V lookup: CDR1 SGHTA, CDR2 FQGTGA. Trimming took 6 bases from V and 3 from J, leaving 6 bases between them. This CDR3 is 13 amino acids long. The CDR3 reads CASSRGYNSPLHF. The CDR3 region has the DNA TGTGCCAGCAGTCGGGGCTATAATTCACCCCTCCACTTT.

CDR3 nucleotides: TGTGCCACCAGTGCAACCGAAGCCACCGGGGAGCTGTTTTTT. Translated: CATSATEATGELFF. The chain employs TRBV24-1 and TRBJ2-2; D gene uncertain. Germline V gene sequence: CDR1 KGHDR, CDR2 SFDVKD. The V and J ends lost 5 bases and 4 bases respectively, with 10 bases between them. There are 14 residues in the CDR3.

The V gene is TRBV30, the J gene TRBJ1-6; D is unresolved. The ends were cut back, 3 bases at V and 0 bases at J, with 9 bases in the middle. The germline CDR1 and CDR2 sequences are GTSNPN and SVGIG (reference sequence). This CDR3 has 15 residues. The DNA of the CDR3 is TGTGCCTGGAGAACTGGGAGCTCCTATAATTCACCCCTCCACTTT. Its protein product is CAWRTGSSYNSPLHF. Combining the CDR3 with reference TRBV30 and TRBJ1-6 gives the whole variable domain SQTIHQWPATLVQPVGSPLSLECTVEGTSNPNLYWYRQAAGRGLQLLFYSVGIGQISSEVPQNLSASRPQDRQFILSSKKLLLSDSGFYLCAWRTGSSYNSPLHFGNGTRLTVT.

In this sample, this clone turned up a few times. The V call is TRBV6-6, the J call TRBJ1-1; D not certain. This CDR3 is 14 amino acids long. Deletions cut 0 bases from V and 4 bases from J, with 9 bases between. Germline V gene lookup returns CDR1 MNHNY and CDR2 SVGAGI (reference sequence). CDR3 DNA sequence: TGTGCCAGCAGTTACTCGTCTACTAGCACTGAAGCTTTCTTT. This codes for CASSYSSTSTEAFF.

The sample holds a few counts of this clone. The chain combines TRBV11-3 with TRBJ1-1, with D unresolved. Trimming removed 1 base at V and 2 bases at J, with 5 bases between. This CDR3 is built from 13 residues. CDR1 and CDR2 (germline): SGHNT, YENEEA. CDR3 nucleotides: TGTGCCAGCAGCTTAGCAGAAAACACTGAAGCTTTCTTT. Translating gives CASSLAENTEAFF.

The chain joins TRBV24-1 to TRBJ1-2; no definite D call. Germline V gene lookup returns CDR1 KGHDR and CDR2 SFDVKD. Trimming took off 1 base at V and 8 bases at J, with 7 bases between the two ends. The CDR3 sequence is 12 residues long. The CDR3 protein is CATSDFAAGYTF. CDR3 nucleotide sequence: TGTGCCACCAGTGATTTTGCGGCCGGCTACACCTTC.

The chain links TRBV6-2 or TRBV6-3 to TRBJ1-5, with D unclear. Germline CDR1 MNHEY, CDR2 SVGEGT. The V gene lost 6 bases and the J gene lost 0 bases, with 9 bases spanning the gap. This CDR3 is 14 amino acids long. As DNA, the CDR3 is TGTGCCAGCAGCTCTGCGGTTAGCAATCAGCCCCAGCATTTT. This codes for CASSSAVSNQPQHF.

The J gene is TRBJ1-4, the V gene TRBV5-5; no definite D call. From germline, CDR1 is SGHKS and CDR2 YYEKEE (reference sequence). This CDR3 comprises 12 residues. Trimming removed 3 bases at V and 8 bases at J, with 8 bases between. Here the CDR3 DNA reads TGTGCCAGCAGCTCAGGAGGGGAAAAACTGTTTTTT. Translated: CASSSGGEKLFF. Looking up the rest from reference TRBV5-5 and TRBJ1-4 gives the full variable domain: DAGVTQSPTHLIKTRGQQVTLRCSPISGHKSVSWYQQVLGQGPQFIFQYYEKEERGRGNFPDRFSARQFPNYSSELNVNALLLGDSALYLCASSSGGEKLFFGSGTQLSVL.

This chain connects TRBV10-3 to TRBJ1-5; TRBD1 might be the D (6 bases). The V gene lost 3 bases and the J gene lost 4 bases, with 13 bases spanning the gap. This CDR3 comprises 15 residues. Germline loops: CDR1 ENHRY, CDR2 SYGVKD. CDR3 sequence reads: CAISDEAGANQPQHF. In nucleotides, the CDR3 is TGTGCCATCAGTGATGAGGCAGGGGCTAATCAGCCCCAGCATTTT.

The V call is TRBV4-2, the J call TRBJ2-2; D is possibly TRBD2 (6 bases). Germline CDR1 and CDR2: LGHNA and YNFKEQ. CDR3 length equals 16 residues. The V gene lost 1 base and the J gene lost 4 bases, with 13 bases spanning the gap. The CDR3: CASSQGGAGGTGELFF. The CDR3 DNA follows: TGTGCCAGCAGCCAAGGCGGGGCAGGAGGCACCGGGGAGCTGTTTTTT.

V and J are TRBV6-2 or TRBV6-3 and TRBJ2-1; D call uncertain. Per the germline V gene, CDR1 is MNHEY and CDR2 is SVGEGT. This CDR3 contains 12 residues. The V end lost 5 bases, the J end lost 4 bases, and 6 bases lay between the germline ends. The CDR3 reads CASSPEYNEQFF. The CDR3 bases are TGTGCCAGCAGTCCGGAGTACAATGAGCAGTTCTTC.

Here the CDR3 reads CASSFWLGLAKSTDTQYF. Here the CDR3 DNA reads TGTGCCAGCAGCTTTTGGTTGGGGCTAGCGAAGAGCACAGATACGCAGTATTTT. This rearrangement joins TRBV7-2 to TRBJ2-3, with a weak D call TRBD2 (6 bases). This CDR3 contains 18 residues. Germline loops: CDR1 SGHTA, CDR2 FQGNSA. Trimming took off 3 bases at V and 0 bases at J, with 19 bases between the two ends.

The chain has TRBV2 and TRBJ1-2, with TRBD1 matching 8 bases. The CDR3 is 14 residues long. V dropped 6 bases and J dropped 3; count of bases not matched to a gene: 6. The germline V gene has CDR1 SNHLY and CDR2 FYNNEI. Here the CDR3 reads CASRPRQGYYGYTF. CDR3 nucleotides: TGTGCCAGCAGACCGAGACAGGGGTACTATGGCTACACCTTC.

J is TRBJ2-7 and V is TRBV10-2, with a possible D match to TRBD1 (6 bases). CDR3 size: 15 residues. V was clipped by 5 bases and J by 4 bases, with 18 bases between them. Germline loops: CDR1 WSHSY, CDR2 SAAADI. The CDR3: CASSPRLAGEYEQYV. The DNA of the CDR3 is TGCGCCAGCAGTCCCCGATTGGCAGGGGAATACGAGCAGTACGTC.

The rearrangement links TRBV19 to TRBJ1-1; possibly TRBD1 for D (6 bases). Looked up from germline, CDR1 is LNHDA and CDR2 is SQIVND (reference sequence). The CDR3 has 12 residues. Deletions cut 8 bases from V and 5 bases from J, with 12 bases between. The CDR3 sequence is CASGEQGTEAFF. In DNA, the CDR3 is TGTGCCAGTGGTGAACAGGGAACTGAAGCTTTCTTT.

This rearrangement joins TRBV5-4 to TRBJ1-4; maybe TRBD1 (5 bases). Between the trimmed V and J ends, which lost 6 bases and 7 bases, there was a span of 16 bases. The CDR3 covers 14 residues. The V gene's germline CDR1 is SGHNT and CDR2 YYREEE (reference sequence). The CDR3 nucleotides are TGTGCCAGCACCTCCTTGGGGGAGGGTGAAAAACTGTTTTTT. Its protein product is CASTSLGEGEKLFF. The entire variable domain, with the rest obtained from reference TRBV5-4 and TRBJ1-4, is as follows: ETGVTQSPTHLIKTRGQQVTLRCSSQSGHNTVSWYQQALGQGPQFIFQYYREEENGRGNFPPRFSGLQFPNYSSELNVNALELDDSALYLCASTSLGEGEKLFFGSGTQLSVL.

The chain links TRBV7-9 to TRBJ1-2; possibly TRBD1 for D (6 bases). CDR1 SEHNR and CDR2 FQNEAQ come from the germline V gene (reference sequence). The V end lost 0 bases, the J end lost 4 bases, and 15 bases lay between the germline ends. The CDR3 totals 16 residues. The DNA for the CDR3 is TGTGCCAGCAGCTTAGCGGGTGTGGGGGCCTCCTATGGCTACACCTTC. Translation: CASSLAGVGASYGYTF.

The chain has TRBV9 and TRBJ2-1; 12 bases fit TRBD2. J gave up 2 bases and V 1 base, and 4 bases lay outside the gene matches. Germline values: CDR1 SGDLS, CDR2 YYNGEE. The CDR3 runs to 17 residues. This CDR3 reads CASSVLASGGAYNEQFF. The CDR3 bases are TGTGCCAGCAGCGTACTGGCTAGCGGGGGGGCCTACAATGAGCAGTTCTTC.

This chain joins TRBV13 and TRBJ1-2, with D possibly being TRBD1 (6 bases). The CDR3 sequence is 15 residues long. Per the germline V gene, CDR1 is PRHDT and CDR2 is FYEKMQ (reference sequence). Between the trimmed V and J ends, which lost 6 bases and 4 bases, there was a span of 18 bases. CDR3 DNA sequence: TGTGCCAGCAGATATACTCAGGGGCCCATCTATGGCTACACCTTC. This sequence encodes CASRYTQGPIYGYTF.

The chain combines TRBV4-3 with TRBJ2-3; D not resolved. This CDR3 has 13 residues. The germline gives CDR1 LGHNA, CDR2 YSLEER. V lost 2 bases and J 4 bases, leaving 7 bases between the germline ends. The CDR3 is CASSQSPADTQYF. The CDR3 DNA reads as TGCGCCAGCAGCCAATCTCCGGCAGATACGCAGTATTTT.

This clone appeared once. The chain couples TRBV11-3 to TRBJ2-1, with 9 bases identical to TRBD1. CDR3 length equals 16 residues. V was clipped by 4 bases and J by 6 bases; unmatched bases: 10. Germline CDR1 SGHNT, CDR2 YENEEA. CDR3 region: CASSSAGTGFGNEQFF. The CDR3 nucleotides read TGTGCCAGCAGCTCCGCCGGGACAGGGTTCGGCAATGAGCAGTTCTTC.

This clone was picked up a small number of times. The CDR3 here is CASSEAVQGAGGNQPQHF. CDR3 sequence (DNA): TGTGCCAGCAGTGAAGCTGTACAGGGGGCAGGGGGCAATCAGCCCCAGCATTTT. V gene TRBV6-1 combines with J gene TRBJ1-5, with 9 positions matching TRBD1. The CDR3 spans 18 residues. After removal of 0 bases from V and 2 bases from J, the junction contained 8 bases not matched to a gene. Germline values: CDR1 MNHNS, CDR2 SASEGT.

The V and J genes are TRBV11-2 and TRBJ2-7, with 8 bases fitting TRBD1. This CDR3 comprises 15 residues. J gave up 6 bases and V 5 bases, and 12 bases lay outside the gene matches. CDR1 and CDR2 from the germline V gene are SGHAT and FQNNGV. The CDR3: CASSLGQGTIREQYV. CDR3 in DNA: TGTGCCAGCAGCCTAGGACAGGGAACAATACGCGAGCAGTACGTC.

This chain links TRBV19 with TRBJ2-5; a possible D gene is TRBD2 (6 bases). With 5 bases removed from V and 1 base from J, the gap between germline ends came to 11 bases. Germline CDR1 and CDR2: LNHDA and SQIVND (reference sequence). There are 14 residues in the CDR3. The DNA of the CDR3 is TGTGCCAGTAGTCTGCGGGGCTTCCAAGAGACCCAGTACTTC. Translated: CASSLRGFQETQYF.

In this sample, this clone turned up a few times. V is TRBV7-8 and J is TRBJ1-5, with 10 nucleotides matching TRBD1. This CDR3 has 15 amino acids. V lost 5 bases, J lost 3 bases, and 4 bases stayed unmatched. The V gene's germline CDR1 is SGHVS and CDR2 FQNEAQ. CDR3 bases: TGTGCCAGCAGCCGGGACAGGGGAAACAATCAGCCCCAGCATTTT. Translating it yields CASSRDRGNNQPQHF.